A selection of T cell receptor beta chains follows, all from one sample in a study of Graves' ophthalmopathy and Graves' hyperthyroidism. TCRdb re-derived calls from the multiplex PCR reads in MiXCR, one entry per CDR3 protein. Of 350,000 to 450,000 distinct CDR3 sequences in the sample, 20% to 25% are singletons; the top ten hold more than 2.5%. Sequences were obtained from peripheral blood. The origin of the receptors is a woman younger than 35 with stable Graves' hyperthyroidism. Each CDR3 is given with its conserved first and last residue. A D gene is named only where the DNA matches it firmly. The size of a clone is reported for some rows only, either as once, few or many, or as a class for expanded clones.

CDR3nt	CDR3aa	v_gene	j_gene	abundance	d_gene
TGTGCCAGCAGTGAAGAGAGTAGCGGACAAGAGACCCAGTACTTC	CASSEESSGQETQYF	TRBV2	TRBJ2-5	many	NA
TGTGCCAGCAGTCCCACAGGGCGGGAGGCCGAGCAGTACTTC	CASSPTGREAEQYF	TRBV12-3/TRBV12-4	TRBJ2-7	many	TRBD2
TGTGCCAGCAGTGAACGGGCTTTTAACTATGGCTACACCTTC	CASSERAFNYGYTF	TRBV6-1	TRBJ1-2	few	NA
TGCAGTGCCCAAGAGGGGGTTTACGACAGGAATTCACCCCTCCACTTT	CSAQEGVYDRNSPLHF	TRBV20-1	TRBJ1-6	few	NA
TGTGCCAGCAGTTTCTCGACTACTCCAGAGACCCAGTACTTC	CASSFSTTPETQYF	TRBV12-3/TRBV12-4	TRBJ2-5	many	NA
TGTGCCAGCAGTTCACCGGGACAGGTCGATTCCTACGAGCAGTACTTC	CASSSPGQVDSYEQYF	TRBV7-3	TRBJ2-7	many	TRBD1
TGTGCCAGCAGTGAACTAGCGGGGGGCCTCGAGCAGTACTTC	CASSELAGGLEQYF	TRBV6-1	TRBJ2-7	NA	TRBD2
TGCAGTGCTAGAGGGAACCGGGCCCCCTACCACGAGCAGTACTTC	CSARGNRAPYHEQYF	TRBV20-1	TRBJ2-7	many	NA
TGTGCCACCTCAATCAACCGGGACAGTTTCTACGAGCAGTACTTC	CATSINRDSFYEQYF	TRBV2	TRBJ2-7	many	TRBD1
TGTGCCAGCAGTAGGACACTTTTGGAGACCCAGTACTTC	CASSRTLLETQYF	TRBV6-1	TRBJ2-5	NA	NA
TGTGCCAGCAGTCCGACAGGACTAGCGGGAGTCACCGGGGAGCTGTTTTTT	CASSPTGLAGVTGELFF	TRBV12-3/TRBV12-4	TRBJ2-2	many	TRBD2
TGCGCCAGCAGCCCGGGCGGGACAGGGGCCAACGAGCAGTACTTC	CASSPGGTGANEQYF	TRBV5-1	TRBJ2-7	many	TRBD1
TGTGCCAGCAGTGAAACCCTGACTAGCGGGAGATTCGGAGAGACCCAGTACTTC	CASSETLTSGRFGETQYF	TRBV25-1	TRBJ2-5	NA	TRBD2
TGTGCCAGCAGCCAAGATTGGACAGGGGGCAACACCGGGGAGCTGTTTTTT	CASSQDWTGGNTGELFF	TRBV3-1	TRBJ2-2	many	TRBD1
TGTGCCAGTAGTATGTCTAGCGGGAGAAACATTCAGTACTTC	CASSMSSGRNIQYF	TRBV19	TRBJ2-4	many	TRBD2
TGCGCCAGCAGCACCCAGGACGGGGGCCTAACCTACGAGCAGTACTTC	CASSTQDGGLTYEQYF	TRBV5-1	TRBJ2-7	many	NA
TGCAGTGCTAGAGACAGACTTTTTGAGCCCCAGCATTTT	CSARDRLFEPQHF	TRBV20-1	TRBJ1-5	many	NA
TGTGCCAGCAAGTTGACACCTTTATTCGAGCAGTACTTC	CASKLTPLFEQYF	TRBV6-5	TRBJ2-7	NA	NA
TGTGCCAGCAGTGAAGCAGAGCTCCGGCCGGTCTCGAGCACTGAAGCTTTCTTT	CASSEAELRPVSSTEAFF	TRBV6-1	TRBJ1-1	NA	NA
TGCAGTGCCAAAAGGTTGGGATCCGGCACAGGGGGCGCAAGCTATGGCTACACCTTC	CSAKRLGSGTGGASYGYTF	TRBV20-1	TRBJ1-2	NA	TRBD1
TGTGCCAGCAGTTTGACGGGACTAGCGGGAGGCAGGCAAGAGACCCAGTACTTC	CASSLTGLAGGRQETQYF	TRBV28	TRBJ2-5	NA	TRBD2
TGTGCCAGCAGCGTGTACAGGGACCAAGAGACCCAGTACTTC	CASSVYRDQETQYF	TRBV7-8	TRBJ2-5	many	NA
TGTGCCAGCAGCTTAGAGTTCAACACTGAAGCTTTCTTT	CASSLEFNTEAFF	TRBV7-9	TRBJ1-1	many	NA
TGTGCAAGCATCGAAACTAGCGGGAGGGCCATCGACGAGCAGTACTTC	CASIETSGRAIDEQYF	TRBV28	TRBJ2-7	NA	TRBD2
TGTGCCAGCAGCCTACAGGGTGACGTGTCCTATGGCTACACCTTC	CASSLQGDVSYGYTF	TRBV6-1	TRBJ1-2	many	NA
TGCAGTGCTAGACCCAGGACAGTAGCAATGAACACTGAAGCTTTCTTT	CSARPRTVAMNTEAFF	TRBV20-1	TRBJ1-1	many	NA
TGTGCCAGCAGAGGAAGAGAGACCCAGTACTTC	CASRGRETQYF	TRBV6-2/TRBV6-3	TRBJ2-5	NA	NA
TGTGCCAACAGGCCTACAGGGAGCTCCTACGAGCAGTACTTC	CANRPTGSSYEQYF	TRBV6-2/TRBV6-3	TRBJ2-7	NA	NA
TGTGCCAGCAGAGAGGGAGTTGGGGACGGCGCTTTCTTT	CASREGVGDGAFF	TRBV6-4	TRBJ1-1	NA	NA
TGTGCCAGCAGTTTCGGGGCAGGGGACAGGAACACTGAAGCTTTCTTT	CASSFGAGDRNTEAFF	TRBV12-3/TRBV12-4	TRBJ1-1	NA	TRBD1
TGCAGTGTTCCGGGACTAGCAGAATACGAGCAGTACTTC	CSVPGLAEYEQYF	TRBV20-1	TRBJ2-7	many	TRBD2
TGTGCCAGCAGCTTGGGACAGGGGGCGGGTGAAGCTTTCTTT	CASSLGQGAGEAFF	TRBV7-6	TRBJ1-1	NA	TRBD1
TGCGCCAGCAGCCAAGATCGGGGACAGTACACTGAAGCTTTCTTT	CASSQDRGQYTEAFF	TRBV4-3	TRBJ1-1	many	TRBD1
TGTGCCAGCAGCTTAGTGGGACGCCCCCACGAGCAGTACTTC	CASSLVGRPHEQYF	TRBV7-2	TRBJ2-7	NA	NA
TGCAGTGCTAGAGATCGCACCCAAGCCGACAGGGTAGGCCACGAGCAGTACTTC	CSARDRTQADRVGHEQYF	TRBV20-1	TRBJ2-7	many	TRBD1
TGTGCCAGCAGCCCCCCTGCGGGAGTAGAGACCCAGTACTTC	CASSPPAGVETQYF	TRBV7-9	TRBJ2-5	few	TRBD2
TGTGCCCGGTGGATAAACAGGGACAGGGGGCCACAATCGTACCAAGAGACCCAGTACTTC	CARWINRDRGPQSYQETQYF	TRBV11-2	TRBJ2-5	many	TRBD1
TGTGCCAGCACCTCCCCGGCGGGAGGGGGGGAGACCCAGTACTTC	CASTSPAGGGETQYF	TRBV28	TRBJ2-5	many	TRBD2
TGTGCCTGGAGGATGGACACCCTTAATTCACCCCTCCACTTT	CAWRMDTLNSPLHF	TRBV30	TRBJ1-6	many	NA
TGTGCCAGCCACTGGGTCTATGGCTACACCTTC	CASHWVYGYTF	TRBV28	TRBJ1-2	many	NA
TGTGCCAGCATCCCTACCCGGACTAAAGGCGGCGAGCAGTACTTC	CASIPTRTKGGEQYF	TRBV28	TRBJ2-7	many	NA
TGTGCCAGCAGGGAGCAGGGGCTCGGTTGGGGGTATGGCTACACCTTC	CASREQGLGWGYGYTF	TRBV28	TRBJ1-2	many	NA
TGTGCCAGCTCACCATTTCAGGGACCGGAGGGTGAAGCTTTCTTT	CASSPFQGPEGEAFF	TRBV18	TRBJ1-1	few	NA
TGTGCCAGCAGCAACGGACAGGGGGGTACCGGGGAGCTGTTTTTT	CASSNGQGGTGELFF	TRBV6-1	TRBJ2-2	NA	TRBD1
TGCAGTGCTAGAGAACTAGCGGGAGGAAGGGAGACCCAGTACTTC	CSARELAGGRETQYF	TRBV20-1	TRBJ2-5	many	TRBD2
TGCAGTGCTAGTGGGGGTCTGGGCTACGAGCAGTACTTC	CSASGGLGYEQYF	TRBV20-1	TRBJ2-7	NA	NA
TGTGCCAGCAGTTGGACAGGGGGCGAAGAGACCCAGTACTTC	CASSWTGGEETQYF	TRBV12-3/TRBV12-4	TRBJ2-5	many	TRBD1
TGCAGTGGGGGTGGGTCGAGCTATGGCTACACCTTC	CSGGGSSYGYTF	TRBV20-1	TRBJ1-2	NA	NA
TGTGCCAGCAGCCCACTAGACAGTCAGGGCTATGGCTACACCTTC	CASSPLDSQGYGYTF	TRBV9	TRBJ1-2	many	NA
TGTGCCAGCAGCTTTCAGGGGCTGGCATCCTACGAGCAGTACTTC	CASSFQGLASYEQYF	TRBV11-2	TRBJ2-7	NA	NA